This paragraph covers one T cell receptor beta chain sequence. What it recognizes is unknown. This record comes from a study of T cells in Graves' hyperthyroidism and ophthalmopathy. Study observations and caveats: Separating ophthalmopathy from stable hyperthyroidism was achieved by a 13 V-J model.

V was trimmed by 3 bases and J by 11 bases, leaving 14 bases between them. The CDR3 spans 13 residues. The patients, who ranged from 18 to 65 in age, presented with newly diagnosed hyperthyroidism lasting under 2 months. TCR beta CDR3 regions were amplified from RNA transcripts. First-round RT-PCR targeting the TCR CDR3 was performed with the HTBI primer set. MiXCR, applied by TCRdb to the multiplex PCR reads, yields one record per CDR3 protein. Seen here are around 580,000 distinct CDR3 sequences, over 15% observed once, and the top ten hold roughly 18%. The chain recombines TRBV12-3 or TRBV12-4 with TRBJ2-4; D not certain. The sequenced sample was blood. This TCR was sampled from a young woman with Graves' hyperthyroidism. In nucleotides, the CDR3 is TGTGCCAGCAGTTTCCAGGTACGAGGAGTTCAGTACTTC. This sequence encodes CASSFQVRGVQYF.